Described below is a single TCR beta chain sequence and its context. In the original analysis: The authors estimated nucleated cell counts from reference gene primer amplification. Using immunoSEQ multiplex PCR, the repertoire was profiled, and TCRdb retains in-frame clones only, with some absent. V and J calls and clone size follow that table, whereas D and trimming were derived from the DNA. This repertoire shows about 190,000 clones, approximately 79% found once; its top ten account for around 12%. The sample comes from a study of blood T cell repertoires in COVID-19. As for the study in general: The United States, Italy and Spain supplied acute and convalescent COVID-19 samples. PBMCs, B-cell-depleted T cells, or T cells provided the cDNA or gDNA that made up the material.

The junction had 3 bases not matched to a gene; V was cut back by 4 bases and J by 6 bases. Germline CDR1 is SEHNR and CDR2 is FQNEAQ (reference sequence). The CDR3 is 14 amino acids. This clonotype originated in a woman in her forties or fifties with acute or convalescent COVID-19. The chain is built from TRBV7-9 and TRBJ2-1, with 10 bases lining up with TRBD2. Sequenced sample: peripheral blood. The CDR3 DNA reads as TGTGCCAGCAGCTCCGGACTAGCGGTCAATGAGCAGTTCTTC. Encoded protein: CASSSGLAVNEQFF.